This T cell receptor (beta chain) derives from a study of T cells after yellow fever vaccination (dated by TCRdb to the late 2010s). Turning to the overall study: The SMART-Seq v4 Ultra Low Input RNA kit was used to prepare libraries from fractions with low cell numbers. Blood was drawn at multiple timepoints before and after primary and secondary immunization, with bulk PBMC replicates and cell subsets isolated. To track T-cell clones before and after primary and booster YFV17D yellow fever vaccination, bulk TCR alpha and beta repertoires were sequenced longitudinally. Two healthy male donors made up the cohort, one aged 18 to 29 years and the other aged 30 to 40 years.

The treatment or condition tag for this specimen amounts to: live attenuated yellow fever vaccine strain. At each blood-draw timepoint, two biological replicates of bulk PBMCs were obtained. PBMCs were isolated from peripheral blood using a standard Ficoll-Paque protocol. TriZol was used to extract RNA from bulk PBMCs, from CD4 and CD8 fractions, and from dextramer-positive and dextramer-negative fractions. CDR1 and CDR2, per the germline V gene, are SGDLS and YYNGEE. V lost 4 bases and J lost 3 bases; the stretch between them is 16 bases long. The CDR3 sequence holds 16 residues, the cysteine and phenylalanine included. The entry retains the CDR3 DNA only, 48 bases that are in frame from base 1. Results and caveats for the whole study, not just this receptor: Only two donors were included in the study, so the extent to which the findings can be generalized is limited. FACS-sorted repertoires could contain abundant contaminating clonotypes from the bulk population, so computational filtering was required. After the booster, most of the clones that had expanded following primary vaccination were detected again (96% of CD4 and around 88% of CD8), which suggests that memory was broadly maintained. The secondary T-cell response was weaker than the primary response but faster, peaking on day 5 instead of day 15. A small share of clonotypes was detected in both CD4 and CD8 compartments, with the overlap likely arising from convergent recombination.

TCR cDNA was synthesized by 5'RACE template switching, which introduced a universal primer site and unique molecular identifiers. cDNA synthesis was primed from both the TCR alpha and TCR beta constant segments. Library amplification involved two PCR steps, and the second step added sample barcodes and sequencing adapters. Sequencing of libraries was done on Illumina HiSeq 2500 (2x100 bp) or NovaSeq (2x150 bp). Concerning the study's data processing: Demultiplexing of reads and collapsing into UMI consensus sequences were performed with MIGEC, and V(D)J alignment was carried out with MiXCR. Using edgeR on replicate PBMC samples, clonotypes were called vaccine-responding if FDR was below 0.01 and the log2 fold change was above 5 up to day 15. Each bulk clonotype was labeled CD4 or CD8 based on which sequenced repertoire, CD4 or CD8, contained the clonotype at higher abundance. Using fastp trimming at Q25 and MiXCR clonotype assembly, TCRdb reanalyzed the public sequencing data and kept in-frame beta chains. CDR3 protein sequences are deduplicated, and each keeps its most common genes and DNA. The V and J calls here are based on TCRdb, not the publication. The sample table lists a few hundred thousand distinct CDR3 sequences, around 6.8% of them with a count of one. The top ten constitute around 17% of the sample.

Remarks on this clonotype: No cognate antigen has been identified for it. Base quality data are lacking; no much larger clone is found one base away.

This clonotype was obtained from a man between 18 and 35 years old who received the YFV17D yellow fever vaccine. This specimen was PBMCs, taken about 41 days after the first yellow fever vaccination. Recombination connected TRBV9 to TRBJ2-2; the D gene cannot be resolved beyond TRBD1 or TRBD2, each matching 7 bases. The CDR3 region has the sequence CASSSGGGLHTGELFF. The DNA sequence follows: TGTGCCAGCAGCTCAGGGGGGGGGCTACACACCGGGGAGCTGTTTTTT.